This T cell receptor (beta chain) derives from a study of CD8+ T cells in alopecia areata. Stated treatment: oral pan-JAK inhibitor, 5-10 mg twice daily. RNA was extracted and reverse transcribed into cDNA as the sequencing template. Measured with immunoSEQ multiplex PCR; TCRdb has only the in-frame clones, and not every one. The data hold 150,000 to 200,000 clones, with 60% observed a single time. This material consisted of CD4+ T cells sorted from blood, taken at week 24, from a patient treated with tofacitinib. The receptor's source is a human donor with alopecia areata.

The DNA for the CDR3 is TGCGCCAGCAGCTGGGGATCCCAAGAGACCCAGTACTTC. Translating gives CASSWGSQETQYF. This chain joins TRBV5-1 and TRBJ2-5; D not certain. This CDR3 contains 13 residues. Germline assignment: CDR1 SGHRS and CDR2 YFSETQ. Trimming stripped 3 bases from V and 1 base from J, with 7 bases between.